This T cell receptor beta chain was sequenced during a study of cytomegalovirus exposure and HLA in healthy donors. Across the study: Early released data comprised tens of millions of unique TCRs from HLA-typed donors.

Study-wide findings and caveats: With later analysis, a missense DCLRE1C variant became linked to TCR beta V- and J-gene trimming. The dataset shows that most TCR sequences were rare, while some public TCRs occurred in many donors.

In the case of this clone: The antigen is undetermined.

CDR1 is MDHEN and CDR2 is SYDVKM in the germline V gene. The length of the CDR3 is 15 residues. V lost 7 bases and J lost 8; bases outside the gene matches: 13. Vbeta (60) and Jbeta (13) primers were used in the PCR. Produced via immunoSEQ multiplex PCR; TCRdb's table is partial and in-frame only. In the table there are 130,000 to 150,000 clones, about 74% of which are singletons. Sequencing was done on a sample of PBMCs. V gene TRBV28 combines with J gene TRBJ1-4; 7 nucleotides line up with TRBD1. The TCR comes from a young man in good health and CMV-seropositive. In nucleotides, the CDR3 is TGTGCCAGCATCCCAGGGGACAGCCGAGGGGAAAAACTGTTTTTT. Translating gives CASIPGDSRGEKLFF.